The 3 T cell receptor beta chains below were found in one sample sequenced in a study of T cell responses to AZD1222 COVID-19 vaccine. The table came from immunoSEQ multiplex PCR; TCRdb's copy has only in-frame clones and leaves some out. The sample includes 120,000 or so clones, around 86% seen only once; the top ten take approximately 1.2%. The sequencing used peripheral blood, collected on day 0 of AZD1222 vaccination. Receptors were obtained from an adult in good health.

This clone was seen once. This chain joins TRBV7-8 and TRBJ1-5; no clear D gene. Per the germline V gene, CDR1 is SGHVS and CDR2 is FQNEAQ. Trimming took off 2 bases at V and 4 bases at J, with 15 bases between the two ends. This CDR3 region has 16 residues. As DNA, the CDR3 is TGTGCCAGCAGCTTATTTGGGGTCGTCCTAAATCAGCCCCAGCATTTT. Translating it yields CASSLFGVVLNQPQHF.

The CDR3 DNA sequence: TGTGCCAGTAGGATAAATGGACAGGGGAACACTGAAGCTTTCTTT. Amino acids: CASRINGQGNTEAFF. The chain uses TRBV19 and TRBJ1-1; 8 bases map to TRBD1. V shed 6 bases and J 1 base; nucleotides not matched to a gene: 7. CDR3 length: 15 amino acids. Germline V CDR1 and CDR2: LNHDA, SQIVND (reference sequence). The entire variable domain, with the rest obtained from reference TRBV19 and TRBJ1-1, is as follows: DGGITQSPKYLFRKEGQNVTLSCEQNLNHDAMYWYRQDPGQGLRLIYYSQIVNDFQKGDIAEGYSVSREKKESFPLTVTSAQKNPTAFYLCASRINGQGNTEAFFGQGTRLTVV.

The chain combines TRBV6-1 with TRBJ2-3; D remains ambiguous. The ends were cut back, 2 bases at V and 0 bases at J, with 12 bases in the middle. The CDR3 runs 16 residues. CDR1 MNHNS and CDR2 SASEGT come from the germline V gene. CDR3 in amino acids: CASSERPYTSTDTQYF. The DNA for the CDR3 is TGTGCCAGCAGTGAAAGACCCTATACTAGCACAGATACGCAGTATTTT.